Presented here are 11 T cell receptor beta chains from one specimen sequenced in a study of blood T cell repertoires in COVID-19. Measured with immunoSEQ multiplex PCR; TCRdb has only the in-frame clones, and not every one. The data show roughly 90,000 clones, about 80% seen once. The specimen sequenced was peripheral blood. The receptor source for this set is a woman aged 70-85 years with acute or convalescent COVID-19.

The V gene is TRBV12-3 or TRBV12-4, the J gene TRBJ1-1; D remains ambiguous. The CDR3 is 13 residues long. V lost 7 bases, J lost 2 bases, and 11 bases lay in between. Written as DNA, the CDR3 is TGTGCCAGCACTCGATCGGTTAACACTGAAGCTTTCTTT. Amino acid sequence: CASTRSVNTEAFF.

V gene TRBV12-3 or TRBV12-4 combines with J gene TRBJ1-2; weak D call: TRBD1 (6 bases). The CDR3 consists of 12 residues. Between the trimmed V and J ends, which lost 6 bases and 4 bases, there was a span of 9 bases. The CDR3 is CASSRTVYGYTF. The CDR3 region has the DNA TGTGCCAGCAGCAGGACAGTCTATGGCTACACCTTC.

The chain combines TRBV4-3 with TRBJ1-4; D unclear. V was clipped by 4 bases and J by 4 bases, with 7 bases between them. Per germline, CDR1 LGHNA and CDR2 YSLEER. The CDR3 spans 13 residues. Here the CDR3 reads CASSPSLNEKLFF. CDR3 nucleotide sequence: TGCGCCAGCAGCCCCTCCCTTAATGAAAAACTGTTTTTT.

The chain joins TRBV19 to TRBJ2-3; D is undetermined. The CDR3 has 11 residues. The V and J ends lost 6 bases and 5 bases respectively, with 6 bases between them. Per the germline V gene, CDR1 is LNHDA and CDR2 is SQIVND (reference sequence). CDR3 nucleotides: TGTGCCAGTAGAAATCGAGATACGCAGTATTTT. It specifies CASRNRDTQYF.

The genes are TRBV7-5 and TRBJ1-1. TRBV7-5 is given as a pseudogene. The CDR3 runs to 17 residues. The CDR3 coding sequence is TGTGTCAGAACCATCGCGCATAACCAACGCATGAACACTGAAGCTTTCTTT. Its protein is CVRTIAHNQRMNTEAFF.

CDR3: CASSLSGGTQYF. CDR3 in DNA: TGTGCCAGCAGCCTTAGCGGTGGGACCCAGTACTTC. The chain recombines TRBV5-8 with TRBJ2-5; D possibly corresponds to TRBD2 (6 bases). Per the germline V gene, CDR1 is SGHTS and CDR2 is YDEGEE. The CDR3 has 12 amino acids. Trimming removed 4 bases from V and 7 bases from J, with 11 bases in between.

The V call is TRBV5-1, the J call TRBJ2-5; no clear D. V was pared by 0 bases and J by 0 bases, with 9 bases between. CDR3 length: 15 amino acids. CDR1 and CDR2 (germline): SGHRS, YFSETQ. DNA for the CDR3: TGCGCCAGCAGCTTGGTCGGTTCAAACCAAGAGACCCAGTACTTC. Translation: CASSLVGSNQETQYF. Supplemented by reference TRBV5-1 and TRBJ2-5, the full variable domain reads KAGVTQTPRYLIKTRGQQVTLSCSPISGHRSVSWYQQTPGQGLQFLFEYFSETQRNKGNFPGRFSGRQFSNSRSEMNVSTLELGDSALYLCASSLVGSNQETQYFGPGTRLLVL.

The chain combines TRBV4-2 with TRBJ2-7; 13 nucleotides align to TRBD2. Trimming at V came to 3 bases and at J to 1 base, leaving 6 bases not matched to a gene. The CDR3 is 17 residues long. Germline V gene sequence: CDR1 LGHNA, CDR2 YNFKEQ. The chain's CDR3 is CASSHGLLAGGSYEQYF. In DNA, the CDR3 is TGTGCCAGCAGCCACGGCCTACTAGCGGGGGGGTCCTACGAGCAGTACTTC.

The chain uses TRBV10-3 and TRBJ2-7, with a weak D call TRBD2 (6 bases). The V gene lost 10 bases and the J gene lost 0 bases, with 13 bases spanning the gap. This CDR3 spans 13 amino acids. The germline V gene encodes CDR1 ENHRY and CDR2 SYGVKD. CDR3 in DNA: TGTGCCACCTTTAGCGGTCTCTCCTACGAGCAGTACTTC. Protein sequence: CATFSGLSYEQYF.

The chain uses TRBV28 and TRBJ2-3; D perhaps matches TRBD2 (5 bases). Trimming took 2 bases from V and 4 from J, leaving 7 bases between them. This CDR3 has 13 residues. CDR1 and CDR2 (germline): MDHEN, SYDVKM. The CDR3 DNA is TGTGCCAGCAGTTTAGGCGGGTCAGATACGCAGTATTTT. Its translation is CASSLGGSDTQYF.

The chain links TRBV28 to TRBJ1-4; 8 bases are shared with TRBD1. After removal of 4 bases from V and 7 bases from J, the junction contained 11 bases not matched to a gene. This CDR3 has 16 amino acids. In germline, CDR1 is MDHEN, CDR2 SYDVKM. CDR3 DNA: TGTGCCAGCAGTTCCACCTTCCAGGGGGCGCCTGAAAAACTGTTTTTT. The encoded protein is CASSSTFQGAPEKLFF.